These T cell receptor beta chains were read from a single sample in a study of blood T cell repertoires in COVID-19. Assay used: immunoSEQ multiplex PCR; TCRdb lists only in-frame clones, some missing. The data hold under 200,000 clones, with roughly 70% observed a single time. Material: peripheral blood. These receptors originate from a woman older than 75 with acute or convalescent COVID-19. Both conserved end residues are part of each CDR3. A D gene is named only where the DNA matches it firmly. Clone size is shown for a subset of rows, as once, few, many or a class of expanded clone.

d_call j_call clone_size v_call cdr3_aa cdr3_nt
. TRBJ2-1 . TRBV11-3 CASSSGVLREQFF TGTGCCAGCAGCTCGGGGGTCCTGCGTGAGCAGTTCTTC
TRBD2 TRBJ2-5 . TRBV10-3 CATTRGEPEGTQYF TGTGCCACCACTCGGGGGGAACCGGAGGGGACCCAGTACTTC
. TRBJ2-7 . TRBV7-2 CASSFGTSLAPEQYF TGTGCCAGCAGCTTCGGGACATCACTCGCGCCCGAGCAGTACTTC
. TRBJ2-1 . TRBV10-3 CAISPRATLTEDEQFF TGTGCCATCTCGCCCCGAGCGACTCTCACTGAGGATGAGCAGTTCTTC
TRBD1 TRBJ1-5 . TRBV28 CASSLTGYHQPQHF TGTGCCAGCAGTTTGACAGGGTATCACCAGCCCCAGCATTTT
. TRBJ2-7 . TRBV12-3/TRBV12-4 CASSREGSYEQYF TGTGCCAGCTCACGAGAGGGTTCCTACGAGCAGTACTTC
TRBD1 TRBJ1-2 . TRBV19 CASIGYTGGTNYGYTF TGTGCCAGTATTGGGTATACAGGGGGAACTAACTATGGCTACACCTTC
TRBD1 TRBJ1-5 many TRBV18 CASSTGTGGLQPQHF TGTGCCAGCTCAACCGGGACAGGGGGCCTTCAGCCCCAGCATTTT
TRBD2 TRBJ2-2 . TRBV7-9 CASSTQIAGGGTGELFF TGTGCCAGCAGCACCCAAATAGCGGGAGGAGGGACCGGGGAGCTGTTTTTT
. TRBJ2-5 . TRBV7-2 CASSARQALQETQYF TGTGCCAGCAGCGCAAGACAGGCCCTACAAGAGACCCAGTACTTC
. TRBJ1-2 . TRBV30 CAWSSSYGYTF TGTGCCTGGAGTTCCTCCTATGGCTACACCTTC
. TRBJ1-1 . TRBV6-5 CASSYSLGRNEAFF TGTGCCAGCAGTTACTCGCTAGGTCGGAATGAAGCTTTCTTT
. TRBJ2-5 . TRBV24-1 CATSRAGVEETQYF TGTGCCACCAGTAGGGCAGGGGTTGAGGAGACCCAGTACTTC
. TRBJ2-7 once TRBV6-2/TRBV6-3 CASSRTDFYEQYF TGTGCCAGCAGTCGGACTGACTTCTACGAGCAGTACTTC
. TRBJ1-1 . TRBV6-5 CASAQQSVNTEAFF TGTGCCAGCGCCCAACAGAGTGTGAACACTGAAGCTTTCTTT
. TRBJ1-5 . TRBV27 CASSSYRHQPQHF TGTGCCAGCAGTTCCTACAGGCATCAGCCCCAGCATTTT
. TRBJ1-5 few TRBV10-2 CASSVQPSNQPQHF TGCGCCAGCAGTGTACAACCTAGCAATCAGCCCCAGCATTTT
TRBD2 TRBJ2-1 . TRBV6-5 CASSYQAGENNEQFF TGTGCCAGCAGTTACCAGGCGGGAGAAAACAATGAGCAGTTCTTC
TRBD2 TRBJ2-7 . TRBV5-1 CASSNPPGLAGEQYF TGCGCCAGCAGCAACCCACCGGGACTAGCTGGGGAGCAGTACTTC
. TRBJ2-1 . TRBV2 CASSEEIPQGSEQFF TGTGCCAGCAGTGAAGAGATCCCCCAGGGCAGCGAGCAGTTCTTC
. TRBJ1-1 . TRBV28 CASSEDGIHKNTEAFF TGTGCCAGCAGTGAGGACGGGATACACAAGAACACTGAAGCTTTCTTT
. TRBJ1-1 . TRBV28 CASTPAQGNTEAFF TGTGCCAGCACTCCTGCGCAGGGGAACACTGAAGCTTTCTTT
TRBD1 TRBJ1-5 once TRBV18 CASSPGQGNQPQHF TGTGCCAGCTCACCCGGACAGGGAAATCAGCCCCAGCATTTT
. TRBJ2-7 few TRBV10-2 CASSDPTRGQYF TGCGCCAGCAGTGACCCCACCCGGGGGCAGTACTTC
. TRBJ1-4 . TRBV5-1 CASSLNSGNEKLFF TGCGCCAGCAGCTTGAATTCAGGGAATGAAAAACTGTTTTTT
TRBD1 TRBJ1-5 few TRBV6-1 CASSEGGTVEPQHF TGTGCCAGCAGTGAAGGGGGGACAGTAGAGCCCCAGCATTTT
. TRBJ2-4 few TRBV30 CAWSAGLAKNIQYF TGTGCCTGGAGTGCTGGCTTAGCCAAAAACATTCAGTACTTC
. TRBJ1-1 many TRBV7-9 CASSKQENTEAFF TGTGCCAGCAGCAAACAGGAGAACACTGAAGCTTTCTTT
TRBD2 TRBJ2-7 many TRBV28 CASIAGGRGSNEQYF TGTGCCAGCATAGCAGGCGGGAGAGGTAGCAACGAGCAGTACTTC
TRBD2 TRBJ2-3 . TRBV7-2 CASSLELAGGADTQYF TGTGCCAGCAGCTTAGAACTAGCGGGAGGAGCAGATACGCAGTATTTT
TRBD2 TRBJ2-7 . TRBV4-1 CASSHASGKGTYEQYF TGCGCCAGCAGCCATGCTAGCGGGAAGGGGACCTACGAGCAGTACTTC
. TRBJ2-7 . TRBV5-4 CASTLGGQPYEQYF TGTGCCAGCACCTTGGGCGGACAGCCCTACGAGCAGTACTTC
. TRBJ2-2 . TRBV19 CASSIGQGDTGELFF TGTGCCAGTAGTATAGGACAAGGGGACACCGGGGAGCTGTTTTTT
. TRBJ1-2 once TRBV2 CASSGRGTNYGYTF TGTGCCAGCAGTGGGCGGGGGACGAACTATGGCTACACCTTC
TRBD1 TRBJ2-1 . TRBV18 CASSPLDRDNEQFF TGTGCCAGCTCACCACTCGACAGGGACAATGAGCAGTTCTTC
TRBD2 TRBJ2-3 . TRBV2 CASSELTSADTQYF TGTGCCAGCAGTGAACTAACTAGCGCAGATACGCAGTATTTT
TRBD1 TRBJ1-1 . TRBV4-1 CASSQTRQGGTEAFF TGCGCCAGCAGCCAAACTCGACAGGGGGGGACTGAAGCTTTCTTT
. TRBJ1-2 . TRBV6-2/TRBV6-3 CASSYGRFDGYTF TGTGCCAGCAGTTACGGGCGCTTCGATGGCTACACCTTC
. TRBJ1-2 . TRBV5-1 CASSLNGQNNYGYTF TGCGCCAGCAGCTTGAATGGCCAGAATAACTATGGCTACACCTTC
TRBD1 TRBJ1-4 . TRBV27 CASSGDSLNEKLFF TGTGCCAGCAGTGGGGACAGTCTCAATGAAAAACTGTTTTTT
. TRBJ1-4 . TRBV28 CASSLEGAEKLFF TGTGCCAGCAGTTTAGAGGGTGCTGAAAAACTGTTTTTT